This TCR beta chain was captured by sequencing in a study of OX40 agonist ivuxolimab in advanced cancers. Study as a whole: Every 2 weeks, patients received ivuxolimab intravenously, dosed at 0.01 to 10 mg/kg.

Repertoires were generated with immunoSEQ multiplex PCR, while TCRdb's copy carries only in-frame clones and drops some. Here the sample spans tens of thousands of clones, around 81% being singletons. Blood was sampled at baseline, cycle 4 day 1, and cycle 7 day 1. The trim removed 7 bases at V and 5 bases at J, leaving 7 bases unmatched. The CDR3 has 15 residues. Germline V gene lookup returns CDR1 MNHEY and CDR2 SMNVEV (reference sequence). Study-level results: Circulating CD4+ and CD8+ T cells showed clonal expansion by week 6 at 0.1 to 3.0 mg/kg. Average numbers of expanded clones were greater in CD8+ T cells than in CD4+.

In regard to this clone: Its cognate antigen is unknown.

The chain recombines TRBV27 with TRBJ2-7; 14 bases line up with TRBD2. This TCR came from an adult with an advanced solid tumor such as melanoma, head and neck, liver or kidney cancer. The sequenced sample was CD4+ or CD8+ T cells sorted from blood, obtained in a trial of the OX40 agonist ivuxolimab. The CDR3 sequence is CASKSGGLAGDEQYF. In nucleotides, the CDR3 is TGTGCCAGCAAAAGTGGGGGACTAGCGGGAGACGAGCAGTACTTC.